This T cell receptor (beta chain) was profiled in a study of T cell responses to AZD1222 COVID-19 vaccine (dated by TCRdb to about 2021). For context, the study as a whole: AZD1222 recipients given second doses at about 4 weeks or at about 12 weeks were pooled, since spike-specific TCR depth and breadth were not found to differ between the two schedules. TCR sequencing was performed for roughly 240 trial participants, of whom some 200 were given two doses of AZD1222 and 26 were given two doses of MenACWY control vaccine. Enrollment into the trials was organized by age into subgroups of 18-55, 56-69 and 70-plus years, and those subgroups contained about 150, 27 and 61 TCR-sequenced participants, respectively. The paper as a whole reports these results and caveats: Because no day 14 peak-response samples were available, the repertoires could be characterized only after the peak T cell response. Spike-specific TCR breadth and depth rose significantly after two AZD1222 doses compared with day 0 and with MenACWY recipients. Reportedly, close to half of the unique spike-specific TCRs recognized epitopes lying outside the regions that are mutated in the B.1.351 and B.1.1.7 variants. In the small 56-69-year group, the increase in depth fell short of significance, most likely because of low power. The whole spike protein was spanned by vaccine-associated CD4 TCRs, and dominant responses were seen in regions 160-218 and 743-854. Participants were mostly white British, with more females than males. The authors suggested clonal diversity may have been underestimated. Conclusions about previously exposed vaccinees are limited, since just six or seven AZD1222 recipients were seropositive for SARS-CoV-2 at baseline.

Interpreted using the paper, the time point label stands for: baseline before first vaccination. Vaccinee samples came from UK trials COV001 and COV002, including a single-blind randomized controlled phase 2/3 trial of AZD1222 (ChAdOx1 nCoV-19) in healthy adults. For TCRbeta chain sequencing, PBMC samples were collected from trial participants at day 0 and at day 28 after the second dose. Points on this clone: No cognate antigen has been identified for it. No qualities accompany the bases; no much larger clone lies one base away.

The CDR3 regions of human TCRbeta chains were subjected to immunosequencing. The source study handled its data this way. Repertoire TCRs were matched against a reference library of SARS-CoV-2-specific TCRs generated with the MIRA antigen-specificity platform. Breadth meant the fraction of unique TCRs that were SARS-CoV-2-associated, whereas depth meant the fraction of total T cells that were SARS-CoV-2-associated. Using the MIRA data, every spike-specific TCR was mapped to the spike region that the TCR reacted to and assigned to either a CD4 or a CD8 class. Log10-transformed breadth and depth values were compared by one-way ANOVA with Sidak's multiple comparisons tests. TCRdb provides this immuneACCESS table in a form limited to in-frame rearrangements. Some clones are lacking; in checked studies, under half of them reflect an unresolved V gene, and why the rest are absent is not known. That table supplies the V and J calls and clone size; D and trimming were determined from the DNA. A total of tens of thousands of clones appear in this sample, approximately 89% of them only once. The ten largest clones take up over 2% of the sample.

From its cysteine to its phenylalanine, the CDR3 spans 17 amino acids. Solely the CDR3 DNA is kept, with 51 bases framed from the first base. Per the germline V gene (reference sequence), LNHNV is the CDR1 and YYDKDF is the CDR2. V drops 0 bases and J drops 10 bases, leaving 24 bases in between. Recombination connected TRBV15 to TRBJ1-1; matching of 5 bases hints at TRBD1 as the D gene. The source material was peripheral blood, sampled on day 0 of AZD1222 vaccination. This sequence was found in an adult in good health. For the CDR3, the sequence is CATSRDGWGIRRSGAFF. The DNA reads TGTGCCACCAGCAGAGATGGGTGGGGGATTCGCCGAAGTGGAGCTTTCTTT.